These 8 T cell receptor beta chains share one sample of origin, sequenced in a study of blood T cells in healthy people across ages. Alongside a J-beta primer mix, a sample-barcoded 5' primer served in a second PCR lasting 7 to 11 cycles. TCRdb itself ran the 5' RACE reads through MiXCR, one entry per CDR3 protein. Among 1.5 million to 2 million distinct CDR3 sequences listed, around 50% were seen once. The specimen sequenced was blood. Source of these receptors: a woman in her thirties or forties in good health.

This clonotype was counted between two and nine times. The chain uses TRBV2 and TRBJ2-4; D gene uncertain. Trimming took 2 bases from V and 0 from J, leaving 8 bases between them. The CDR3 runs 15 residues. Germline values: CDR1 SNHLY, CDR2 FYNNEI. CDR3 nucleotides: TGTGCCAGCAGTGAAAATTCAGGAGCCAAAAACATTCAGTACTTC. It encodes CASSENSGAKNIQYF.

The chain carries TRBV7-9 and TRBJ2-4, with unresolved D. Germline CDR1 and CDR2: SEHNR and FQNEAQ (reference sequence). This CDR3 is 15 amino acids long. Trimming removed 5 bases from V and 0 bases from J, with 11 bases in between. CDR3 in DNA: TGTGCCAGCAGCCATGAAGACCTAGCCAAAAACATTCAGTACTTC. Amino acid sequence: CASSHEDLAKNIQYF.

This rearrangement joins TRBV2 to TRBJ2-3; D possibly corresponds to TRBD2 (5 bases). The germline gives CDR1 SNHLY, CDR2 FYNNEI. The CDR3 length is 14 residues. V lost 8 bases and J lost 1, with 13 bases in between. The CDR3 nucleotides read TGTGCCAGCGGGTCGAGGGATCGCACAGATACGCAGTATTTT. Translating gives CASGSRDRTDTQYF.

This clonotype was counted between two and nine times. This rearrangement joins TRBV4-1 to TRBJ2-1, with 13 bases lining up with TRBD2. There are 16 residues in the CDR3. Trimming at V came to 3 bases and at J to 10 bases, leaving 9 bases not matched to a gene. Germline V gene sequence: CDR1 MGHRA, CDR2 YSYEKL. CDR3 sequence reads: CASSHLLAGGPKEQFF. The CDR3 region has the DNA TGCGCCAGCAGCCACCTACTAGCGGGGGGGCCAAAGGAGCAGTTCTTC.

This chain uses TRBV7-9 with TRBJ2-5, with 8 nucleotides matching TRBD2. The V and J ends lost 1 base and 2 bases, in that order; junction bases with no gene match: 6. This CDR3 comprises 16 residues. CDR1 and CDR2 from the germline V gene are SEHNR and FQNEAQ (reference sequence). The CDR3 DNA reads as TGTGCCAGCAGCTTAGGAGCTAGCGGGCCGCAAGAGACCCAGTACTTC. Amino acid sequence: CASSLGASGPQETQYF.

This clonotype appeared a single time. The gene calls are TRBV7-3 and TRBJ2-1; D is uncertain. The CDR3 is made up of 15 amino acids. Trimming removed 0 bases from V and 7 bases from J, with 13 bases in between. Germline V gives CDR1 SGHTA, CDR2 FQGTGA. This CDR3 is CASSLTPSRVNEQFF. In DNA form, the CDR3 reads TGTGCCAGCAGCTTAACGCCCAGCCGGGTAAATGAGCAGTTCTTC.

This clonotype was observed a handful of times. V gene TRBV6-5 combines with J gene TRBJ2-5, with TRBD1 as a possible D gene (5 bases). The J call is in doubt because the DNA end fits TRBJ2-7 better. The CDR3 is 14 residues long. The V gene's germline CDR1 is MNHEY and CDR2 SVGAGI. As DNA, the CDR3 is TGTGCCAGCACCCGGTCAGGGATGGGCTACGAGCAGTACTTC. Protein: CASTRSGMGYEQYF.

The chain employs TRBV6-8 and TRBJ2-5, with D maybe TRBD1 (6 bases). Germline CDR1 MNHGY, CDR2 SAAAGT. Between the trimmed V and J ends, which lost 5 bases and 1 base, there was a span of 17 bases. The CDR3 spans 16 residues. CDR3 region: CASSLPGTWTQETQYF. The CDR3 coding sequence is TGTGCCAGCAGTCTACCAGGGACATGGACCCAAGAGACCCAGTACTTC.